This TCR beta chain was sequenced in a study of patients and donors after allogeneic stem cell transplantation. The germline gives CDR1 SNHLY, CDR2 FYNNEI. This CDR3 spans 17 amino acids. J was trimmed by 0 bases and V by 3 bases; bases with no gene match: 8. TCRdb re-called the RT-PCR reads through MiXCR, storing one row per CDR3 protein. The sample shows tens of thousands of distinct CDR3 sequences, about 30% of them seen only once. This clonotype has just a few counts. V gene TRBV2 combines with J gene TRBJ2-1; 7 bases fit TRBD2. The sequenced sample was blood, either unsorted or a sorted T cell fraction (not recorded which). This TCR was sampled from a human donor who was either an allogeneic HSCT recipient or a stem cell or donor lymphocyte infusion donor (not recorded which). It is not recorded whose cells these are; they may come from a transplant donor. CDR3 in amino acids: CASSERSSGASYNEQFF. CDR3 DNA sequence: TGTGCCAGCAGTGAGCGTTCTAGCGGAGCCTCCTACAATGAGCAGTTCTTC. The full variable domain, its missing parts supplied by reference TRBV2 and TRBJ2-1, is EPEVTQTPSHQVTQMGQEVILRCVPISNHLYFYWYRQILGQKVEFLVSFYNNEISEKSEIFDDQFSVERPDGSNFTLKIRSTKLEDSAMYFCASSERSSGASYNEQFFGPGTRLTVL.